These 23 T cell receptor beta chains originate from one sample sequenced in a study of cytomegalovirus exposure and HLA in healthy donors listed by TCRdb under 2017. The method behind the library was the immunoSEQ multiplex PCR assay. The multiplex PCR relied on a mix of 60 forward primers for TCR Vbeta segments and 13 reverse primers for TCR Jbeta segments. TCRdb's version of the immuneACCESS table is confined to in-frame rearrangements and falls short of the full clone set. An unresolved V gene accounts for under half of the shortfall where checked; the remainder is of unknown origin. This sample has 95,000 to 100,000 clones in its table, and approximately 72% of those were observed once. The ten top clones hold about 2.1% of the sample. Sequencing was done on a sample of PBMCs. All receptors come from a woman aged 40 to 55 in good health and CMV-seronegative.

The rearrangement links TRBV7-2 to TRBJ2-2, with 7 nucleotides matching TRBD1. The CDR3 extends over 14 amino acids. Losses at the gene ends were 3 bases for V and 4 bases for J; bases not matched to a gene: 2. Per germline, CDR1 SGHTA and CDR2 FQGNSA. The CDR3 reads CASSFRTGTGELFF. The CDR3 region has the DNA TGTGCCAGCAGCTTCCGGACAGGCACCGGGGAGCTGTTTTTT.

In DNA, the CDR3 is TGCGCCAGCAGCCAAGGTACAGGGGGCGAGTTTTACGAGCAGTACTTC. Translation: CASSQGTGGEFYEQYF. The chain couples TRBV4-1 to TRBJ2-7, with 9 bases that match TRBD1. This CDR3 has 16 residues. CDR1 MGHRA and CDR2 YSYEKL come from the germline V gene. Trimming took 1 base from V and 4 from J; bases not matched to a gene: 8.

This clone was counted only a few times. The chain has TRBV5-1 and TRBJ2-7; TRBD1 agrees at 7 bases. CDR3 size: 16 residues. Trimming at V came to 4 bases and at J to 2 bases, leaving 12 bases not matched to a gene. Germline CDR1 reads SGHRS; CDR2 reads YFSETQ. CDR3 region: CASSPGQTDLTYEQYF. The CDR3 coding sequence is TGCGCCAGCAGCCCGGGACAGACCGACCTTACCTACGAGCAGTACTTC.

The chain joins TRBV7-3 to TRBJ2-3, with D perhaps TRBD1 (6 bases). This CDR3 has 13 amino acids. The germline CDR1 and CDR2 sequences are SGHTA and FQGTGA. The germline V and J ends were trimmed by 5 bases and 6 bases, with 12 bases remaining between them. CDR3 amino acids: CASSSPQGDTQYF. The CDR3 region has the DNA TGTGCCAGCAGCAGCCCCCAGGGGGATACGCAGTATTTT.

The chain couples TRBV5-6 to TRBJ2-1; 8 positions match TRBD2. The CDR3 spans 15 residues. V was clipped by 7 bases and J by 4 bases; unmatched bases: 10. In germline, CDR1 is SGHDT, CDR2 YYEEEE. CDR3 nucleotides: TGTGCCAGCGATCTGAGACTAGCGATTTACAATGAGCAGTTCTTC. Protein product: CASDLRLAIYNEQFF.

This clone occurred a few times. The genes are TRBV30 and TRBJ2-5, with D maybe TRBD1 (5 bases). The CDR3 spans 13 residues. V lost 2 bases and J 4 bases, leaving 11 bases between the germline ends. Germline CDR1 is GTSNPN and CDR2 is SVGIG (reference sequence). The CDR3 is CAWSKGSGETQYF. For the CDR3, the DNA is TGTGCCTGGAGTAAGGGGTCAGGAGAGACCCAGTACTTC.

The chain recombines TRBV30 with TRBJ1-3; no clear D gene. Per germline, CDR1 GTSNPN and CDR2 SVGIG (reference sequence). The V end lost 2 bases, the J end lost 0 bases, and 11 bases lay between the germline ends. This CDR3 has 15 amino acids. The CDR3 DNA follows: TGTGCCTGGAGTCCTATGACACCCTCTGGAAACACCATATATTTT. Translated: CAWSPMTPSGNTIYF.

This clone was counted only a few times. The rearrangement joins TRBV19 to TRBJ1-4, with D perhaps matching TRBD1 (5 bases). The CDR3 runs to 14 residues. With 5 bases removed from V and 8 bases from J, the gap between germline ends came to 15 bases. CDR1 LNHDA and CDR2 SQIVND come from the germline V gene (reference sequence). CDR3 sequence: CASSQAGSGEKLFF. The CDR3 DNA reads TGTGCCAGTAGTCAAGCAGGGTCAGGCGAAAAACTGTTTTTT.

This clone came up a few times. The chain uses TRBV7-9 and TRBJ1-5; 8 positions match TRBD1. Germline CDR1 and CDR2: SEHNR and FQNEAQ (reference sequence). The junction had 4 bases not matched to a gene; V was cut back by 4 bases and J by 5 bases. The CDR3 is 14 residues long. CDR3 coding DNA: TGTGCCAGCAGCTCGATGACAGGGGATCAGCCCCAGCATTTT. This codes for CASSSMTGDQPQHF.

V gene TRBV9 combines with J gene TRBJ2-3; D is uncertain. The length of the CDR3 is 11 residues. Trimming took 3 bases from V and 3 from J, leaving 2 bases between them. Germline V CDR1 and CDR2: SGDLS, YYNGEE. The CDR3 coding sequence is TGTGCCAGCAGCGCTACAGATACGCAGTATTTT. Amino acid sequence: CASSATDTQYF. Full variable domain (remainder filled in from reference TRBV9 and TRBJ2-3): DSGVTQTPKHLITATGQRVTLRCSPRSGDLSVYWYQQSLDQGLQFLIQYYNGEERAKGNILERFSAQQFPDLHSELNLSSLELGDSALYFCASSATDTQYFGPGTRLTVL.

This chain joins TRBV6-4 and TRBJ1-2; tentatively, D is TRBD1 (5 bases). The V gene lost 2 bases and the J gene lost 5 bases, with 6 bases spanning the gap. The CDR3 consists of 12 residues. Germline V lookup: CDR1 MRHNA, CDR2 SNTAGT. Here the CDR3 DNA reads TGTGCCAGCAGTGACAGGGGATATGGCTACACCTTC. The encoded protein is CASSDRGYGYTF.

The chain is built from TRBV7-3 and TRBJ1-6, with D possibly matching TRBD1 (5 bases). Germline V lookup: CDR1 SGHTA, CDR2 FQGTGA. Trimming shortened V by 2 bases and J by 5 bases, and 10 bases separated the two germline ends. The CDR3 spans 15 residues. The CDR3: CASSLGPGNNSPLHF. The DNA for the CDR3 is TGTGCCAGCAGCTTAGGCCCAGGGAATAATTCACCCCTCCACTTT.

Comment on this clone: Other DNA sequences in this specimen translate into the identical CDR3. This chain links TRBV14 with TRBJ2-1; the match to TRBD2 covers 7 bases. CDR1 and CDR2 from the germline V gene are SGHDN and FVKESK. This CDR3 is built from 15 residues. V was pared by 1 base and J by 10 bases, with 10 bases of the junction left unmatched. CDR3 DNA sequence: TGTGCCAGCAGCCAAGTGGGGGGAGGGTCAGGGGAGCAGTTCTTC. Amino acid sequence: CASSQVGGGSGEQFF.

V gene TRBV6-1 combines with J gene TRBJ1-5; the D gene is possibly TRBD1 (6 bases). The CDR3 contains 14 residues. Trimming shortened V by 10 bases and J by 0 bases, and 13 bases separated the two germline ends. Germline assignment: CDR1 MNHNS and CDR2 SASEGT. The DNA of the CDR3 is TGTGCCACCGTTGGACAGCATAGCAATCAGCCCCAGCATTTT. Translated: CATVGQHSNQPQHF.

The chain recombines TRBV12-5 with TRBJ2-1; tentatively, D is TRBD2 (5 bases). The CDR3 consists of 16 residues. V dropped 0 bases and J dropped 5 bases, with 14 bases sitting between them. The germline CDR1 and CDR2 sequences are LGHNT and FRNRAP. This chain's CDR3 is CASGLVSGWGDNEQFF. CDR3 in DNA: TGTGCTAGTGGTTTGGTATCCGGGTGGGGAGACAATGAGCAGTTCTTC.

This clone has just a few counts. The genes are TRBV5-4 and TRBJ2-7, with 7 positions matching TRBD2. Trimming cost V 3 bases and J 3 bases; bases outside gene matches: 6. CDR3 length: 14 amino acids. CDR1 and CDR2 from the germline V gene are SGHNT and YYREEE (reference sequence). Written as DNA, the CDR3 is TGTGCCAGCAGCTGGGGGGGGACGGGCTACGAGCAGTACTTC. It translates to CASSWGGTGYEQYF. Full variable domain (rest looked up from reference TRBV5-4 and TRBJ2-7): ETGVTQSPTHLIKTRGQQVTLRCSSQSGHNTVSWYQQALGQGPQFIFQYYREEENGRGNFPPRFSGLQFPNYSSELNVNALELDDSALYLCASSWGGTGYEQYFGPGTRLTVT.

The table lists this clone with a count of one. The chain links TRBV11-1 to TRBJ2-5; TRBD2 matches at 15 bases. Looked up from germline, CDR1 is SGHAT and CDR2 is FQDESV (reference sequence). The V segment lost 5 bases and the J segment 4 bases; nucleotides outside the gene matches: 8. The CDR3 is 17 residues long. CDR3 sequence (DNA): TGTGCCAGCAGCCCGGGACTAGCGGGAGGTCTAGGAGAGACCCAGTACTTC. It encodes CASSPGLAGGLGETQYF. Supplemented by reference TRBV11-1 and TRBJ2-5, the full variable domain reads EAEVAQSPRYKITEKSQAVAFWCDPISGHATLYWYRQILGQGPELLVQFQDESVVDDSQLPKDRFSAERLKGVDSTLKIQPAELGDSAMYLCASSPGLAGGLGETQYFGPGTRLLVL.

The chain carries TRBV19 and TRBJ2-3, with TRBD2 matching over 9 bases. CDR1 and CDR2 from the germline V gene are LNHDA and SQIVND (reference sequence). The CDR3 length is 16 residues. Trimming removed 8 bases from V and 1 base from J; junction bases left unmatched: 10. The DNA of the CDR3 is TGTGCCAGTCGCGGCCGAGCTAGCGGGGGCACAGATACGCAGTATTTT. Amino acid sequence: CASRGRASGGTDTQYF.

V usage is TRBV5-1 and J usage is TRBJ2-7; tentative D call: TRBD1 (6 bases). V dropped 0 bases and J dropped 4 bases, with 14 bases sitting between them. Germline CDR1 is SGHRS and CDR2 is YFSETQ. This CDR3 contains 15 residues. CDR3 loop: CASSLAYREQYEQYF. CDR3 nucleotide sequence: TGCGCCAGCAGCTTGGCCTACAGGGAGCAGTACGAGCAGTACTTC.

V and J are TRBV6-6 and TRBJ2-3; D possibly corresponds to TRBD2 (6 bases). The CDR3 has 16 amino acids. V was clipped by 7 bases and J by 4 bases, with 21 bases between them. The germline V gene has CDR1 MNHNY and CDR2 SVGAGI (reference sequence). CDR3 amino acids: CASTPTPTSISDTQYF. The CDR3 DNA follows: TGTGCCAGCACCCCCACGCCTACTAGCATTTCAGATACGCAGTATTTT.

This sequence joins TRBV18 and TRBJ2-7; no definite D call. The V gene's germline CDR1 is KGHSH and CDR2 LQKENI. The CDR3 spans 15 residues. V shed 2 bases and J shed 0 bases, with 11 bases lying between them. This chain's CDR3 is CASSPGQSSSYEQYF. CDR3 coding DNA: TGTGCCAGCTCACCAGGTCAGTCCAGCTCCTACGAGCAGTACTTC.

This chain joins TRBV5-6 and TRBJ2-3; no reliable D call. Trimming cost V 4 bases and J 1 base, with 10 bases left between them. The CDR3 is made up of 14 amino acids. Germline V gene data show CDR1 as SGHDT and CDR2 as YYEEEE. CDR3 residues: CASSPGLGTDTQYF. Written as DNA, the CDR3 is TGTGCCAGCAGCCCCGGGTTGGGCACAGATACGCAGTATTTT.

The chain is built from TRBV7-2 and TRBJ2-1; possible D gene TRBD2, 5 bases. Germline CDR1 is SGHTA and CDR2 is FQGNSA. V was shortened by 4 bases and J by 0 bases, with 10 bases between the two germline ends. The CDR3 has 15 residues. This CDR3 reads CASSSLGSSYNEQFF. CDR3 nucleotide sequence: TGTGCCAGCAGCTCTCTAGGGAGCTCCTACAATGAGCAGTTCTTC. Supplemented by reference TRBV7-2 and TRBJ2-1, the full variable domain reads GAGVSQSPSNKVTEKGKDVELRCDPISGHTALYWYRQSLGQGLEFLIYFQGNSAPDKSGLPSDRFSAERTGGSVSTLTIQRTQQEDSAVYLCASSSLGSSYNEQFFGPGTRLTVL.